These T cell receptor beta chains were read from a single sample in a study of shared clonotypes between healthy human individuals. Repertoires were generated with immunoSEQ multiplex PCR, while TCRdb's copy carries only in-frame clones and drops some. The sample includes fewer than 650,000 clones, roughly four fifths of them seen just once. Sequenced: PBMCs. The source of these receptors is a woman between 35 and 50 years old in good health. Some clones in this sample may be carry-over from other donors' samples. The CDR3 runs from the conserved cysteine through the conserved F or W. D genes are given only for firm matches. Some rows have no size entry. The others give once, few or many, or a class for an expanded clone.

v_call	j_call	d_call	clone_size	cdr3_nt	cdr3_aa
TRBV7-2	TRBJ1-2	NA	NA	TGTGCCAGCAGCTTAGAAGGGAGTTTCGGACTGCTCGGCTATGGCTACACCTTC	CASSLEGSFGLLGYGYTF
TRBV6-6	TRBJ1-1	TRBD1	NA	TGTGCCAGCAGTGCTAATCGACAGGGCCCGAACACTGAAGCTTTCTTT	CASSANRQGPNTEAFF
TRBV7-3	TRBJ2-1	TRBD2	NA	TGTGCCAGCAGCTTAATGGCTAGCGGGAGCTCCTACAATGAGCAGTTCTTC	CASSLMASGSSYNEQFF
TRBV28	TRBJ1-3	NA	NA	TGTGCCAGCAACTCGGGGGGTTACTCTGGAAACACCATATATTTT	CASNSGGYSGNTIYF
TRBV5-4	TRBJ1-2	NA	NA	TGTGCCAGCAGCTTGGTCTCGGGGGGCGGCTACACCTTC	CASSLVSGGGYTF
TRBV27	TRBJ2-1	NA	few	TGTGCCGCCTCGCTAGACCCCTTTAATGAGCAGTTCTTC	CAASLDPFNEQFF
TRBV4-1	TRBJ1-1	NA	NA	TGCGCCAGCAGCCAGTTGGGAGGGAAGAACACTGAAGCTTTCTTT	CASSQLGGKNTEAFF
TRBV2	TRBJ2-7	NA	NA	TGTGCCAGCAAGAAGACGAGCTCCTACGAGCAGTACTTC	CASKKTSSYEQYF
TRBV10-1	TRBJ2-7	TRBD2	once	TGCGCCAGCAGTTCAAGCGGGAGAGGTGAGCAGTACTTC	CASSSSGRGEQYF
TRBV19	TRBJ2-4	NA	NA	TGTGCCAGTAGTCTCAACAGTGGGCCTCCAAAAAACATTCAGTACTTC	CASSLNSGPPKNIQYF
TRBV29-1	TRBJ1-1	TRBD1	NA	TGCAGCGTTGAGGACAGGGGCCGATTCGCGAACACTGAAGCTTTCTTT	CSVEDRGRFANTEAFF
TRBV6-5	TRBJ2-1	NA	NA	TGTGCCAGCAGCTTAGGGAAACCCAGCTACAATGAGCAGTTCTTC	CASSLGKPSYNEQFF
TRBV7-3	TRBJ2-2	TRBD2	NA	TGTGCCAGCAGCTTATTGGGCGGGAGTGGCACCGGGGAGCTGTTTTTT	CASSLLGGSGTGELFF
TRBV25-1	TRBJ2-7	NA	once	TGTGCCAGCAGCCGGACGGCTTCCACCTACGAGCAGTACTTC	CASSRTASTYEQYF
TRBV6-5	TRBJ1-3	NA	NA	TGTGCCAGCAGTTACTCTAGCAGGGCTGGAAACACCATATATTTT	CASSYSSRAGNTIYF
TRBV28	TRBJ1-3	NA	NA	TGTGCCAGCAGCCAGGGGTTTGGAAACACCATATATTTT	CASSQGFGNTIYF
TRBV19	TRBJ1-1	NA	many	TGTGCCAGTAGTATCCCAGGAGTGAACACTGAAGCTTTCTTT	CASSIPGVNTEAFF
TRBV15	TRBJ2-4	TRBD2	NA	TGTGCCACCAGCAGCGGCGGGAGTGCCAAAAACATTCAGTACTTC	CATSSGGSAKNIQYF
TRBV6-5	TRBJ2-2	TRBD2	NA	TGTGCCGTGGGTCGACTAGCGGAACTCTCCGGGGAGCTGTTTTTT	CAVGRLAELSGELFF
TRBV19	TRBJ1-5	TRBD1	NA	TGTGCCAGTAGTGAACAGGGGCTAAGCCAGCCCCAGCATTTT	CASSEQGLSQPQHF
TRBV18	TRBJ1-3	NA	NA	TGTGCCAGCTCACCACCGAGTTTGTTGTCTGGAAACACCATATATTTT	CASSPPSLLSGNTIYF
TRBV2	TRBJ1-5	NA	NA	TGTGCCAGCACCCAGAGTAGCAATCAGCCCCAGCATTTT	CASTQSSNQPQHF
TRBV2	TRBJ1-5	TRBD1	once	TGTGCCAGCAGTGGGGGCGGGACAGGTGATCAGCCCCAGCATTTT	CASSGGGTGDQPQHF
TRBV5-1	TRBJ2-7	TRBD1	NA	TGCGCCAGCAGCGGGGGACAGACCTACGAGCAGTACTTC	CASSGGQTYEQYF
TRBV6-5	TRBJ2-7	NA	few	TGTGCCAGCAGTTACTCTCCCTACGAGCAGTACTTC	CASSYSPYEQYF
TRBV5-6	TRBJ2-1	TRBD1	NA	TGTGCCAGCAGCTTGCCAGGGGGCTTCAATGAGCAGTTCTTC	CASSLPGGFNEQFF
TRBV10-3	TRBJ1-2	NA	few	TGTGCCATCAGTGAGTCGACTCCCTATGGCTACACCTTC	CAISESTPYGYTF
TRBV6-5	TRBJ1-3	NA	few	TGTGCCAGCAGTTACTCGTCGAGCTCTGGAAACACCATATATTTT	CASSYSSSSGNTIYF
TRBV7-3	TRBJ2-3	TRBD2	NA	TGTGCCAGCAGCTTAAGACTAGCGGGGATAGATACGCAGTATTTT	CASSLRLAGIDTQYF
TRBV19	TRBJ2-7	NA	NA	TGTGCCAGTAGTATAAGCGGCACCTACGAGCAGTACTTC	CASSISGTYEQYF
TRBV7-2	TRBJ1-1	NA	NA	TGTGCCAGCAGCCTCCGCGTATTTGGTGAAGCTTTCTTT	CASSLRVFGEAFF
TRBV6-1	TRBJ1-2	NA	once	TGTGCCAGCAGTCTCCAGACCTCTTGGAACTATGGCTACACCTTC	CASSLQTSWNYGYTF
TRBV25-1	TRBJ1-1	NA	few	TGTGCCGTCAAAGGGACCGCGACCGGCACTGAAGCTTTCTTT	CAVKGTATGTEAFF
TRBV4-1	TRBJ1-6	NA	few	TGCGCCAGCAGCGACAGCAGTCAGTCACCCCTCCACTTT	CASSDSSQSPLHF
TRBV7-9	TRBJ2-7	NA	NA	TGTGCCAGCAGCCCACCCCCAGGTCAGGTCAAGTCCTACGAGCAGTACTTC	CASSPPPGQVKSYEQYF
TRBV7-8	TRBJ2-7	TRBD2	NA	TGTGCCAGCAGCTCCCGCCGACTAGCGGGGTACGAGCAGTACTTC	CASSSRRLAGYEQYF
TRBV27	TRBJ2-1	NA	NA	TGTGCCAGCAGTCCCCACGGGAGTACGTCCAATGAGCAGTTCTTC	CASSPHGSTSNEQFF
TRBV11-2	TRBJ2-7	TRBD1	NA	TGTGCCAGCAGCTTAGGGCAGGGGGCAGAGCAGTACTTC	CASSLGQGAEQYF
TRBV9	TRBJ1-4	NA	NA	TGTGCCAGCAGCTCAGGGCCGGCAGGCGAAAAACTGTTTTTT	CASSSGPAGEKLFF
TRBV7-8	TRBJ2-5	NA	NA	TGTGCCAGCAGCTCCTCGACTCCACGGGAGACCCAGTACTTC	CASSSSTPRETQYF
TRBV29-1	TRBJ1-1	NA	NA	TGCAGCGTTGAAACAGGTTACACTGAAGCTTTCTTT	CSVETGYTEAFF
TRBV7-9	TRBJ1-1	NA	NA	TGTGCCAGCAGCTTCGGGGACACTGAAGCTTTCTTT	CASSFGDTEAFF
TRBV29-1	TRBJ1-4	NA	NA	TGCAGCGTTGTCTCCTGGGAGTCTGAAAAACTGTTTTTT	CSVVSWESEKLFF
TRBV30	TRBJ1-3	NA	NA	TGTGCCTGGAGTGCCCGGGGCTCTGGAAACACCATATATTTT	CAWSARGSGNTIYF
TRBV10-3	TRBJ1-5	NA	NA	TGTGCCATCAGTGAGTTCTCGGGGCACGGCAATCAGCCCCAGCATTTT	CAISEFSGHGNQPQHF
TRBV30	TRBJ1-1	NA	few	TGTGCCTGGAGACACTTGAACACTGAAGCTTTCTTT	CAWRHLNTEAFF
TRBV7-2	TRBJ2-7	TRBD1	NA	TGTGCCAGCAGCGCGGAGGACAGGTGGAAGCAGTACTTC	CASSAEDRWKQYF
TRBV27	TRBJ1-5	NA	NA	TGTGCCAGCAGTTTATCCGCGGCCGGCCAGCCCCAGCATTTT	CASSLSAAGQPQHF
TRBV2	TRBJ1-2	NA	once	TGTGCCAGCAGTTCCCAAGTGGACTATGGCTACACCTTC	CASSSQVDYGYTF
TRBV7-2	TRBJ2-1	NA	NA	TGTGCCAGCAGCTTAGGGGGTTCGTTTGGGAATGAGCAGTTCTTC	CASSLGGSFGNEQFF
TRBV7-3	TRBJ1-3	TRBD1	NA	TGTGCCAGCAGCTTAGCCGGACAGGGCTCTGGAAACACCATATATTTT	CASSLAGQGSGNTIYF
TRBV5-1	TRBJ2-7	TRBD1	NA	TGCGCCAGCAGCTTGGTGGACAGGGGAGGCCACGAGCAGCACTTC	CASSLVDRGGHEQHF
TRBV7-2	TRBJ2-5	NA	NA	TGTGCCAGCAGCTTAGGAACAGTTAAAGAGACCCAGTACTTC	CASSLGTVKETQYF
TRBV10-3	TRBJ2-7	NA	NA	TGTGCCATCAGGGCGGGGGCTCGCTACGAGCAGTACTTC	CAIRAGARYEQYF
TRBV27	TRBJ2-5	TRBD2	few	TGTGCCAGCAGTTTATTAGCGGGAGTAGTGGAGACCCAGTACTTC	CASSLLAGVVETQYF